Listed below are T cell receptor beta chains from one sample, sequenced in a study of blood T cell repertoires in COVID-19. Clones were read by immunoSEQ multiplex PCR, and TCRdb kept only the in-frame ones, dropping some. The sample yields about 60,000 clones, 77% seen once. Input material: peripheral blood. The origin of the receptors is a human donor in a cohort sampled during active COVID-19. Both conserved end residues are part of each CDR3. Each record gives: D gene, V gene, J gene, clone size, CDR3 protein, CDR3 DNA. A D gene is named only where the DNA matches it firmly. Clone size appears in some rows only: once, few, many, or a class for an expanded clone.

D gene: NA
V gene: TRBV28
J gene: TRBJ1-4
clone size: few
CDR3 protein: CASSLWGGGRQDDEKLFF
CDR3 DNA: TGTGCCAGCAGTTTATGGGGTGGAGGAAGGCAGGATGATGAAAAACTGTTTTTT

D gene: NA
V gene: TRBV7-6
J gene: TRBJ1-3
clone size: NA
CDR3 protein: CASSLGTFRSGNTIYF
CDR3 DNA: TGTGCCAGCAGCTTAGGGACATTTCGCTCTGGAAACACCATATATTTT

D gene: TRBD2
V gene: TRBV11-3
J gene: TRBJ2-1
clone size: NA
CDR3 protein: CASSLLAGEGEQFF
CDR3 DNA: TGTGCCAGCAGCTTACTAGCGGGAGAGGGTGAGCAGTTCTTC

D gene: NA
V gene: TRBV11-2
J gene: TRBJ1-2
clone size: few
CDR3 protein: CASSREPSGYGYTF
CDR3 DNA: TGTGCCAGCAGCAGAGAACCTTCCGGGTATGGCTACACCTTC

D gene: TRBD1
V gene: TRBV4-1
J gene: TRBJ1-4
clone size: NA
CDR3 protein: CASSLRAGTANEKLFF
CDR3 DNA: TGCGCCAGCAGCCTACGAGCCGGGACAGCTAATGAAAAACTGTTTTTT

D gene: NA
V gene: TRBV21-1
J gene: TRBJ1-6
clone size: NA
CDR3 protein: CASGAPTRHNSPLHF
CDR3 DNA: TGTGCCAGCGGGGCCCCCACCCGCCATAATTCACCCCTCCACTTT

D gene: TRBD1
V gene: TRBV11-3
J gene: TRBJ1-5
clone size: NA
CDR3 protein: CASSLTGAVNQPQHF
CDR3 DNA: TGTGCCAGCAGCTTAACAGGGGCGGTCAATCAGCCCCAGCATTTT

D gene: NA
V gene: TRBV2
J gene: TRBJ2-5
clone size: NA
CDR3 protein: CASSDWVGRETQYF
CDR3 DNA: TGTGCCAGCAGTGATTGGGTGGGGCGAGAGACCCAGTACTTC

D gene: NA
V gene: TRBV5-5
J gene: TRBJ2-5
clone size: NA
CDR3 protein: CASSEVGETQYF
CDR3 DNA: TGTGCCAGCAGCGAGGTTGGGGAGACCCAGTACTTC

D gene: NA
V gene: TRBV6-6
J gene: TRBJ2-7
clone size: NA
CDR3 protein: CASSYPAGREYEQYF
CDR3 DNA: TGTGCCAGCAGTTACCCCGCGGGAAGGGAGTACGAGCAGTACTTC

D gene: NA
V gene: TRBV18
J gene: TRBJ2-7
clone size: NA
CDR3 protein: CASSAGSFNEQYF
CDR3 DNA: TGTGCCAGCTCTGCAGGTTCCTTTAACGAGCAGTACTTC

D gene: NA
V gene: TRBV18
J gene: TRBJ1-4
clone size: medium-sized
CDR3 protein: CASSPRGEKLFF
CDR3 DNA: TGTGCCAGCTCACCAAGGGGTGAAAAACTGTTTTTT

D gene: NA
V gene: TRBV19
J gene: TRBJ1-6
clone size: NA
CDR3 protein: CASSPAGDGSPLHF
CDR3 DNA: TGTGCCAGTAGTCCTGCAGGGGATGGTTCACCCCTCCACTTT

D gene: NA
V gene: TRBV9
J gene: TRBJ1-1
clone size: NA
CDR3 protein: CASSVDGGSNTEAFF
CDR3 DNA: TGTGCCAGCAGCGTAGATGGGGGCTCGAACACTGAAGCTTTCTTT

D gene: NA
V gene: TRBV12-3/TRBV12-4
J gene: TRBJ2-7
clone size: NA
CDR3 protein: CASSSNQGYEQYF
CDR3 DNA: TGTGCCAGCAGTTCGAACCAGGGCTACGAGCAGTACTTC

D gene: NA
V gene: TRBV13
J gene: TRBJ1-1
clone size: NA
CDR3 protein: CASSLYEVKNTEAFF
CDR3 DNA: TGTGCCAGCAGCTTATACGAGGTGAAAAACACTGAAGCTTTCTTT

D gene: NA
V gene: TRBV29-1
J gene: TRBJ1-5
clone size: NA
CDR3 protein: CSVADSSNQPQHF
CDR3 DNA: TGCAGCGTTGCCGACAGTAGCAATCAGCCCCAGCATTTT

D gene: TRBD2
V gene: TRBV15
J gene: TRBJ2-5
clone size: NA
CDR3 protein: CATSRVGLAERQETQYF
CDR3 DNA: TGTGCCACCAGCAGAGTTGGACTAGCGGAGCGCCAAGAGACCCAGTACTTC

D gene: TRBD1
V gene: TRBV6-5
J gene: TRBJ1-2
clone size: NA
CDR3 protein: CASRSGTGGAGYTF
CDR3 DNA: TGTGCCAGCAGATCCGGGACAGGGGGCGCGGGCTACACCTTC

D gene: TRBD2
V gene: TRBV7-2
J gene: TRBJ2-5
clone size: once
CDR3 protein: CASSLAAGRGETQYF
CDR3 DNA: TGTGCCAGCAGCTTAGCGGCCGGGAGGGGGGAGACCCAGTACTTC

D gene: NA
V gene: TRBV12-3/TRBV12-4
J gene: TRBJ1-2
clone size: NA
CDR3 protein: CASSLWPYGYTF
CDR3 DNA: TGTGCCAGCAGTTTATGGCCATATGGCTACACCTTC

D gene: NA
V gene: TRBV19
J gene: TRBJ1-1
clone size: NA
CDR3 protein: CASSITPNTEAFF
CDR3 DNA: TGTGCCAGTAGTATCACACCTAACACTGAAGCTTTCTTT

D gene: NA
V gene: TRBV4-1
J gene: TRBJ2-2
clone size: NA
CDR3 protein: CASSQVSQLSGELFF
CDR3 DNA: TGCGCCAGCAGCCAAGTTAGTCAACTTTCCGGGGAGCTGTTTTTT

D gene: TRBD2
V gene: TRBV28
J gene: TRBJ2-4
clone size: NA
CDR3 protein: CASSSPQAGANIQYF
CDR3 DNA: TGTGCCAGCAGTTCTCCCCAAGCGGGAGCGAACATTCAGTACTTC

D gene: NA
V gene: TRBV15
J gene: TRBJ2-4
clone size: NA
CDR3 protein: CATSEEPKNIQYF
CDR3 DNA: TGTGCCACCAGCGAGGAACCGAAAAACATTCAGTACTTC

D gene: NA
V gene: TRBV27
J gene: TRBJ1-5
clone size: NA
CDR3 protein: CASSSMGGSNQPQHF
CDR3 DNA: TGTGCCAGCAGTTCAATGGGGGGTAGCAATCAGCCCCAGCATTTT

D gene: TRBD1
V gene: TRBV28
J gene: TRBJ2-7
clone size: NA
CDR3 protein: CASSAEDRPFPYEQYF
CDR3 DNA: TGTGCCAGCAGTGCCGAGGACAGGCCATTCCCCTACGAGCAGTACTTC

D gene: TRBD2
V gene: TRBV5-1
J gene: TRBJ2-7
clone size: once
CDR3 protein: CASSLIRGRTYEQYF
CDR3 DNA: TGCGCCAGCAGCTTGATCCGCGGGAGGACTTACGAGCAGTACTTC

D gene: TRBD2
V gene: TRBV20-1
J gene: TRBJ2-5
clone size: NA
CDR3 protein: CSASSGEETQYF
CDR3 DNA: TGCAGTGCGAGTAGCGGGGAAGAGACCCAGTACTTC

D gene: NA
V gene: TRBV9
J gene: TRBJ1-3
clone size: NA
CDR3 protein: CASSVYRDSSSGNTIYF
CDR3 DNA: TGTGCCAGCAGCGTCTATAGGGACTCAAGCTCTGGAAACACCATATATTTT

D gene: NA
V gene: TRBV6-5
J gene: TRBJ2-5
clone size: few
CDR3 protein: CASSTGFGGETQYF
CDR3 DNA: TGTGCCAGCAGTACAGGTTTCGGGGGAGAGACCCAGTACTTC

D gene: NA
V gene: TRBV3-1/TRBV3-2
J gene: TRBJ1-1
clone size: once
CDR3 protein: CASSHTAEAFF
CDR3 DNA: TGTGCCAGCAGCCATACAGCTGAAGCTTTCTTT

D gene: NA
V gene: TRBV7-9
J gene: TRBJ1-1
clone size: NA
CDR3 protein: CASSLAGQYEAFF
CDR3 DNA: TGTGCCAGCAGCTTAGCCGGACAGTATGAAGCTTTCTTT

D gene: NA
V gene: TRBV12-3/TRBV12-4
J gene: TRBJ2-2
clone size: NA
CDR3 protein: CASSLGQVGELFF
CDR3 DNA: TGTGCCAGCAGTTTGGGTCAGGTCGGGGAGCTGTTTTTT

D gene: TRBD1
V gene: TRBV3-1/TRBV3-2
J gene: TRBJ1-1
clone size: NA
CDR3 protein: CASSPADRGLNTEAFF
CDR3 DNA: TGTGCCAGCAGCCCCGCGGACAGGGGGCTTAACACTGAAGCTTTCTTT

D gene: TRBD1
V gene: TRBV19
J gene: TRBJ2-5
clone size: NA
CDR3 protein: CASSFLTGRQETQYF
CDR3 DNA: TGTGCCAGTAGTTTCCTGACAGGGCGGCAAGAGACCCAGTACTTC

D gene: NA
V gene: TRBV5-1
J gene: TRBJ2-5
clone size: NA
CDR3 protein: CASSLQGGGQETQYF
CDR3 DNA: TGCGCCAGCAGCTTGCAGGGAGGAGGGCAAGAGACCCAGTACTTC

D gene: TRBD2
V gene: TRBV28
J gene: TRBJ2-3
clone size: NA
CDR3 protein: CASSSSGTRDTQYF
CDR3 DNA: TGTGCCAGCAGTTCAAGCGGGACCCGGGATACGCAGTATTTT

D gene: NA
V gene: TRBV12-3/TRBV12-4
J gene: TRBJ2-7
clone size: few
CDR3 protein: CASSLEDRTAQYF
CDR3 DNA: TGTGCCAGCAGTTTAGAAGACCGGACTGCCCAGTACTTC

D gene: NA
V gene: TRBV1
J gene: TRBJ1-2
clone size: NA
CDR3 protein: CTSSQDAEDPNYGYTF
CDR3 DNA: TGCACCAGCAGCCAAGATGCGGAAGATCCTAACTATGGCTACACCTTC

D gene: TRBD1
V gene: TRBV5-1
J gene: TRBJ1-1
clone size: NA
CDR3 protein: CASKLTFSTGTGDTEAFF
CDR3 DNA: TGCGCCAGCAAACTTACCTTCTCTACCGGGACAGGGGACACTGAAGCTTTCTTT

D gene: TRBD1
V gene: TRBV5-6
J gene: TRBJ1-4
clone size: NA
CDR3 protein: CASSNSLGDREFREKLFF
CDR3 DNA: TGTGCCAGCAGCAACTCACTAGGGGACAGGGAGTTTCGTGAAAAACTGTTTTTT

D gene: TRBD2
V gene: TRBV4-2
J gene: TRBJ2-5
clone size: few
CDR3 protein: CASSSGGATGQETQYF
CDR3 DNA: TGTGCCAGCAGTAGCGGGGGGGCAACCGGCCAAGAGACCCAGTACTTC

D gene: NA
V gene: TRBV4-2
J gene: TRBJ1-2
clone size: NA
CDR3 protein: CASSPPTPQGIRYGYTF
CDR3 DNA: TGTGCCAGCAGCCCCCCAACCCCCCAGGGCATTAGGTATGGCTACACCTTC

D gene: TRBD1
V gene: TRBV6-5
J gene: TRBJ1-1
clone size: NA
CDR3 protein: CASSTRGRGNTEAFF
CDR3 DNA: TGTGCCAGCAGTACCAGGGGGCGCGGGAACACTGAAGCTTTCTTT

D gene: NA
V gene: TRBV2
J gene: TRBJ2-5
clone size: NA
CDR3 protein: CASSDRQGQETQYF
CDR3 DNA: TGTGCCAGCAGTGATCGGCAGGGTCAAGAGACCCAGTACTTC

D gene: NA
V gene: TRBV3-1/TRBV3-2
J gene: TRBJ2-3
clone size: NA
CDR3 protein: CASSQAGDTQYF
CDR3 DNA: TGTGCCAGCAGCCAAGCGGGAGATACGCAGTATTTT

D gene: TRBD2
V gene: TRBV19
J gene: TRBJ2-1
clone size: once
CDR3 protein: CASSESPGLAYNEQFF
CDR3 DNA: TGTGCCAGTAGTGAATCCCCGGGACTAGCTTACAATGAGCAGTTCTTC

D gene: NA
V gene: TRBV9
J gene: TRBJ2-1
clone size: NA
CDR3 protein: CASSARGLGDNEQFF
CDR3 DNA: TGTGCCAGCAGCGCGCGGGGATTGGGTGACAATGAGCAGTTCTTC

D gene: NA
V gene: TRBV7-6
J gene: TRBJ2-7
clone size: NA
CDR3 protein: CASSFGFSEQYF
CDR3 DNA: TGTGCCAGCAGCTTTGGTTTTAGCGAGCAGTACTTC